The clone carrying this T cell receptor (beta chain) was seen a few times. From germline, CDR1 is MNHEY and CDR2 SVGAGI. There are 14 residues in the CDR3. J gave up 7 bases and V 6 bases, and 6 bases lay outside the gene matches. Generated by immunoSEQ multiplex PCR, the TCRdb table keeps only in-frame clones and is missing some. The sample has 300,000 or so clones; around 88% are singletons. The record originates from a study of blood T cell repertoires in COVID-19. This chain joins TRBV6-5 and TRBJ1-2, with TRBD1 identical over 12 bases. The source of this sequence is a woman aged 50 to 65 with acute or convalescent COVID-19. The sequenced material came from peripheral blood. CDR3 bases: TGTGCCAGCAGCCCCGGGACAGGGGGCTCTGGCTACACCTTC. Its translation: CASSPGTGGSGYTF.